The present entry profiles one TCR beta chain with its context. Its antigen is unknown. The length of the CDR3 is 13 residues. Between the trimmed V and J ends, which lost 6 bases and 1 base, there was a span of 9 bases. CDR1 is SNHLY, CDR2 FYNNEI, per germline. The entry originates in a study of blood T cells in healthy people across ages. Study-level points and caveats: The fall in TCR beta diversity per million T cells was roughly linear with age.

Healthy Caucasian individuals from Russia aged about 6 to 90 were enrolled as donors. RNA extraction gave at least 5.5 micrograms of total RNA per sample. Next came a second PCR, run for roughly 6 to 11 cycles, which used a sample-barcoded 5' primer along with a J-beta primer mix. A template-switch adaptor with 12 random nucleotides tagged each cDNA molecule. TCRdb ran MiXCR on the 5' RACE reads and lists one entry per CDR3 protein. This table holds 800,000 to 1,000,000 distinct CDR3 sequences, about 44% found once. Sequenced: blood. The chain recombines TRBV2 with TRBJ1-1, with no clear D. The sequence was collected from a man between 25 and 39 years old in good health. CDR3 DNA sequence: TGTGCCAGCAGCCCTACCTCGAACACTGAAGCTTTCTTT. Translating it yields CASSPTSNTEAFF.